A single sample gave rise to the 5 T cell receptor beta chains below, sequenced in a study of regulatory T cells in long-lasting Graves disease (dated by TCRdb to 2020 to 2022). Receptors were amplified or captured by multiplex PCR. The instrument was an Illumina HiSeq 4000. To build TCR beta libraries, CDR3 regions were amplified by Arm-PCR using iRepertoire HTBI primers. TCRdb redid the processing of the public reads, applying fastp at Q25 and MiXCR, and retained in-frame beta chains. Merged by CDR3 protein, the rows form single entries marked with the most common genes and DNA. Within this sample are hundreds of thousands of distinct CDR3 sequences, with 22% of them counted one time only. The top ten hold around 12% of the sample. What this sample's time point label stands for: persistent/refractory GD, antithyroid drugs over 5 years with positive TRAb. For both TCR sequencing and RNA sequencing, RNA was extracted from PBMCs in TRIzol.

The specimen comprised peripheral blood mononuclear cells (PBMCs), sampled when the disease was refractory, from a patient treated with antithyroid drugs. These receptors came from a female donor with Graves disease.

This clonotype was seen ten or more times. The rearrangement links TRBV28 to TRBJ2-2, with 7 bases identical to TRBD1. V was pared by 5 bases and J by 13 bases, with 13 bases of the junction left unmatched. CDR3 length equals 14 residues. Germline V gene data show CDR1 as MDHEN and CDR2 as SYDVKM. The CDR3 sequence: CASSLGQSEELLFF. The CDR3 nucleotides are TGTGCCAGCAGTCTGGGACAGTCCGAGGAGCTGCTGTTTTTT.

This chain connects TRBV7-2 to TRBJ1-1, with D possibly TRBD1 on 6 matching bases. This CDR3 spans 18 amino acids. The germline V gene encodes CDR1 SGHTA and CDR2 FQGNSA. Trimming removed 2 bases from V and 0 bases from J, with 19 bases in between. The CDR3 DNA reads TGTGCCAGCAGCTTAAGGATAACCGGGACATACATGAACACTGAAGCTTTCTTT. It codes for CASSLRITGTYMNTEAFF. The full variable domain, rest sourced from reference TRBV7-2 and TRBJ1-1, is GAGVSQSPSNKVTEKGKDVELRCDPISGHTALYWYRQSLGQGLEFLIYFQGNSAPDKSGLPSDRFSAERTGGSVSTLTIQRTQQEDSAVYLCASSLRITGTYMNTEAFFGQGTRLTVV.

This clonotype has just a few counts. CDR3 in DNA: TGCAGCGTTGAAGTAGTAGGAGGAGGGTCGGGTGAATGGGGAACTGAAGCTTTCTTT. It encodes CSVEVVGGGSGEWGTEAFF. The chain employs TRBV29-1 and TRBJ1-1; D is uncertain. Between the trimmed V and J ends, which lost 1 base and 5 bases, there was a span of 29 bases. The CDR3 covers 19 residues. Germline V gene lookup returns CDR1 SQVTM and CDR2 ANQGSEA.

This sequence joins TRBV10-3 and TRBJ2-5, with TRBD1 as a possible D gene (6 bases). The CDR3 loop spans 14 amino acids. The germline V and J ends were trimmed by 2 bases and 5 bases, with 12 bases remaining between them. Germline assignment: CDR1 ENHRY and CDR2 SYGVKD. In nucleotides, the CDR3 is TGTGCCATCAGTGAGACTACAGGGCGGGAGACCCAGTACTTC. Amino acid sequence: CAISETTGRETQYF.

The rearrangement joins TRBV5-1 to TRBJ2-7; TRBD2 matches at 7 bases. CDR1 SGHRS and CDR2 YFSETQ come from the germline V gene. Losses at the gene ends were 6 bases for V and 2 bases for J; bases not matched to a gene: 11. This CDR3 is built from 15 residues. In DNA form, the CDR3 reads TGCGCCAGCAACCACGGACTAGTGGATCCCTACGAGCAGTACTTC. Protein: CASNHGLVDPYEQYF.